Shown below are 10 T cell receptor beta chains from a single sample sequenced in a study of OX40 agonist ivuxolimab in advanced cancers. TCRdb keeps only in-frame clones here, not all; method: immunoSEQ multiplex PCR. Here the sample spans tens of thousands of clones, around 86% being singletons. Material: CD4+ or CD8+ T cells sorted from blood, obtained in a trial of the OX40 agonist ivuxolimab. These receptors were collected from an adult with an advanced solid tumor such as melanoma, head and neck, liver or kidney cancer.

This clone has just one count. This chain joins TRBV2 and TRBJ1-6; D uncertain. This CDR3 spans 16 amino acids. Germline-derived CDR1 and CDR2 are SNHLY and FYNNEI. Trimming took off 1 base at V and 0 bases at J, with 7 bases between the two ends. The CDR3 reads CASSEVGSSYNSPLHF. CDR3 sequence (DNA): TGTGCCAGCAGTGAAGTAGGGAGCTCCTATAATTCACCCCTCCACTTT.

The CDR3 protein is CASTHQGATSGDNTQYF. In DNA, the CDR3 is TGCGCCAGCACCCATCAGGGGGCAACTAGCGGGGACAATACGCAGTATTTT. This sequence joins TRBV5-1 and TRBJ2-3, with TRBD2 matching 10 bases. The CDR3 totals 17 residues. Germline V gene data show CDR1 as SGHRS and CDR2 as YFSETQ. The ends lost 6 bases at V and 7 bases at J; junction bases unmatched: 17.

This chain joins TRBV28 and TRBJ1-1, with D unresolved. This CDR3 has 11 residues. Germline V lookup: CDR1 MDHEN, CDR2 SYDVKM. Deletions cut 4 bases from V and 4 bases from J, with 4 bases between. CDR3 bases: TGTGCCAGCAGTTGGAGCACTGAAGCTTTCTTT. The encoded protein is CASSWSTEAFF.

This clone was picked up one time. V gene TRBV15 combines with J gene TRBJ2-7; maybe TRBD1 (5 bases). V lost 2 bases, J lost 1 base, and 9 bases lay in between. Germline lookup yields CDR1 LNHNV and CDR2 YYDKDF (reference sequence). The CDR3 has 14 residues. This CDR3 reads CATSRFRESYEQYF. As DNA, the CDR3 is TGTGCCACCAGCAGATTCAGGGAATCCTACGAGCAGTACTTC.

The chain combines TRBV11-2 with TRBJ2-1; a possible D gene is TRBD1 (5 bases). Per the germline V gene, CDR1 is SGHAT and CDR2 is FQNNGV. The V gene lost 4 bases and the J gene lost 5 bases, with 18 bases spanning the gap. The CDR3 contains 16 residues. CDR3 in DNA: TGTGCCAGCAGCTCCCAGGACATCCTTGGGGACAATGAGCAGTTCTTC. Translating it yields CASSSQDILGDNEQFF. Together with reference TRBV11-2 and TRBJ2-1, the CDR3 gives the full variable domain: EAGVAQSPRYKIIEKRQSVAFWCNPISGHATLYWYQQILGQGPKLLIQFQNNGVVDDSQLPKDRFSAERLKGVDSTLKIQPAKLEDSAVYLCASSSQDILGDNEQFFGPGTRLTVL.

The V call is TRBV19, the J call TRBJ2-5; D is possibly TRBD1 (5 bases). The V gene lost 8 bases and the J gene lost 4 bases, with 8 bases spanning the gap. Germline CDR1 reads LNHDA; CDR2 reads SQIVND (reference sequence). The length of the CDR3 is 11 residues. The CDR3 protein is CASHRGETQYF. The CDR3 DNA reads TGTGCCAGTCATAGGGGAGAGACCCAGTACTTC.

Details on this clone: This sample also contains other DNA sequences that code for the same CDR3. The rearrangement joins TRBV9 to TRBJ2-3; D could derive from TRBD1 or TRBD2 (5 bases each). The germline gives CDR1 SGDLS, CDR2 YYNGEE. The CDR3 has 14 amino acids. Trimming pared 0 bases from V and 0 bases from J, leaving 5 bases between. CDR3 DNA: TGTGCCAGCAGCGTAGGGGGGAGCACAGATACGCAGTATTTT. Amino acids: CASSVGGSTDTQYF.

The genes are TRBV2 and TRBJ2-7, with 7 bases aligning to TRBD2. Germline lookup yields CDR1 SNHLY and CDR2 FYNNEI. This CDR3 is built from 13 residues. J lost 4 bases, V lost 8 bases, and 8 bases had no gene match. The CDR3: CASDGGRQYEQYF. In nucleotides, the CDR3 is TGTGCCAGCGACGGCGGGAGACAGTACGAGCAGTACTTC.

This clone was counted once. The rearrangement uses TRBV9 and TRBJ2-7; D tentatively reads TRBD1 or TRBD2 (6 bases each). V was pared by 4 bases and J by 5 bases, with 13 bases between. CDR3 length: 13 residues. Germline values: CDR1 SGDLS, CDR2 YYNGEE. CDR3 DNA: TGTGCCAGCAGCCCTAGGGGGGACCACGAGCAGTACTTC. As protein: CASSPRGDHEQYF.

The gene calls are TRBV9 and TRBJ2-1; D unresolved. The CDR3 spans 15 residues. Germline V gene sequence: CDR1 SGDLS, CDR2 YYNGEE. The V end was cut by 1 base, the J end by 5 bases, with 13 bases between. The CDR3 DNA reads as TGTGCCAGCAGCGTAACGGCGTCCGAGAACAATGAGCAGTTCTTC. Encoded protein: CASSVTASENNEQFF. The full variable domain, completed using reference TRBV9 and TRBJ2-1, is DSGVTQTPKHLITATGQRVTLRCSPRSGDLSVYWYQQSLDQGLQFLIQYYNGEERAKGNILERFSAQQFPDLHSELNLSSLELGDSALYFCASSVTASENNEQFFGPGTRLTVL.